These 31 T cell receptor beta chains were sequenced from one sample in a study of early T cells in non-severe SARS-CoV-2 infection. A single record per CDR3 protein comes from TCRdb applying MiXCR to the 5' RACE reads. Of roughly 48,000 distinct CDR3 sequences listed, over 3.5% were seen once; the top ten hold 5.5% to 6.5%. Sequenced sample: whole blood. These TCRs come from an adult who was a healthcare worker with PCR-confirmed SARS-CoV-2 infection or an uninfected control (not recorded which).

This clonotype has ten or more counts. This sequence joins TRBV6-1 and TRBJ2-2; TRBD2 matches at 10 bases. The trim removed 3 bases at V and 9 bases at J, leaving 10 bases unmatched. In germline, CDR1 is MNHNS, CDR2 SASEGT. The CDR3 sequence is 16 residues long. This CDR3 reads CASSDPSGGAAWELFF. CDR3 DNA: TGTGCCAGCAGTGATCCGAGCGGGGGGGCGGCCTGGGAGCTGTTTTTT.

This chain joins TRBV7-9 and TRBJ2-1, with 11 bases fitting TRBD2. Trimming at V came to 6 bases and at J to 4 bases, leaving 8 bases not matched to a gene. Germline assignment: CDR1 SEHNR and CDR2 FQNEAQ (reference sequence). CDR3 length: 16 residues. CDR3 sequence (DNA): TGTGCCAGCAGATCCGCCCCTAGCGGGGGGTACAATGAGCAGTTCTTC. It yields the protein CASRSAPSGGYNEQFF.

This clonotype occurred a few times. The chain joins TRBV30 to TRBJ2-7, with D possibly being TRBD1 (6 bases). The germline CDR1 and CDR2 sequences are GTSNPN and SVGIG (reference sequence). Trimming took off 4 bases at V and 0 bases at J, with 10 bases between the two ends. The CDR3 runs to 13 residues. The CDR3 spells CAWTRDNSYEQYF. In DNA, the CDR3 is TGTGCCTGGACTAGGGACAACTCCTACGAGCAGTACTTC.

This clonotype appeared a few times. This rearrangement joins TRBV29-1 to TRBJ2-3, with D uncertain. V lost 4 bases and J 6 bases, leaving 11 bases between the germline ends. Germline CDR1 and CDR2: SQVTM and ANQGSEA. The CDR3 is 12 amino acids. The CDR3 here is CSVGAPGDTQYF. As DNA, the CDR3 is TGCAGCGTTGGCGCCCCCGGGGATACGCAGTATTTT.

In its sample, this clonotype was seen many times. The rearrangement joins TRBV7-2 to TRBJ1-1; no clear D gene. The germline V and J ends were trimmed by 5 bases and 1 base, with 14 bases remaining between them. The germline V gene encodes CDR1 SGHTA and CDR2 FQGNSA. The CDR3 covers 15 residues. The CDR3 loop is CASSPQNGGNTEAFF. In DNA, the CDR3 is TGTGCCAGCAGCCCACAAAACGGCGGGAACACTGAAGCTTTCTTT.

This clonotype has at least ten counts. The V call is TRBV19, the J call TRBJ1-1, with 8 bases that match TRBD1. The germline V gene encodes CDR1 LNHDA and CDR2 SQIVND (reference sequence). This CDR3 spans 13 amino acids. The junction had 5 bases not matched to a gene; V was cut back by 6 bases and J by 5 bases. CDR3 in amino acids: CASRWTGWTEAFF. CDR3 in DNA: TGTGCCAGTAGGTGGACAGGGTGGACTGAAGCTTTCTTT. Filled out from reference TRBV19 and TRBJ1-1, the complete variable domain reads DGGITQSPKYLFRKEGQNVTLSCEQNLNHDAMYWYRQDPGQGLRLIYYSQIVNDFQKGDIAEGYSVSREKKESFPLTVTSAQKNPTAFYLCASRWTGWTEAFFGQGTRLTVV.

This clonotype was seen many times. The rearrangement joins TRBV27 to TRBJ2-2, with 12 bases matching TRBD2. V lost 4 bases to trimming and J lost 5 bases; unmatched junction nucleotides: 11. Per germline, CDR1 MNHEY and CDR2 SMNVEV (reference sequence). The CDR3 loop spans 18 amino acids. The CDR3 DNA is TGTGCCAGCAGTTCTCTCCTAGCGGGAGGGCCGGGGACCGGGGAGCTGTTTTTT. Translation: CASSSLLAGGPGTGELFF.

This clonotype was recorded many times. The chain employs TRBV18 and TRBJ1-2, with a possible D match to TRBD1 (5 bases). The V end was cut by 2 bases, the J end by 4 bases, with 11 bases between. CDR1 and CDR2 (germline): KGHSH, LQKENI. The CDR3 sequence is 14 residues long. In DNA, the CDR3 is TGTGCCAGCTCACCATCAGGCGGGGGCTATGGCTACACCTTC. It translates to CASSPSGGGYGYTF. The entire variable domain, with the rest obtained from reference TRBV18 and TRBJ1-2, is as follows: NAGVMQNPRHLVRRRGQEARLRCSPMKGHSHVYWYRQLPEEGLKFMVYLQKENIIDESGMPKERFSAEFPKEGPSILRIQQVVRGDSAAYFCASSPSGGGYGYTFGSGTRLTVV.

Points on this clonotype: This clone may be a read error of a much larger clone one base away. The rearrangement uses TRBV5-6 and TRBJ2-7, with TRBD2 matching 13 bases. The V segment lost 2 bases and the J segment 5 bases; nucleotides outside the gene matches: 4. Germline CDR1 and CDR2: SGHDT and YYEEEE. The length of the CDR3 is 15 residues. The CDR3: CASSFGLAGDHEQYF. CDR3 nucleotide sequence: TGTGCCAGCAGCTTCGGACTAGCGGGAGACCACGAGCAGTACTTC.

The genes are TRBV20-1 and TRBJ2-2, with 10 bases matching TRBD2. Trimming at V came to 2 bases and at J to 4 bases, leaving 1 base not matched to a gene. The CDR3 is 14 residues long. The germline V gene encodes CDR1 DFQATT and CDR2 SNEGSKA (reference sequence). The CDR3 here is CSARLAGATGELFF. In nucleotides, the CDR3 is TGCAGTGCTAGACTAGCGGGAGCCACCGGGGAGCTGTTTTTT.

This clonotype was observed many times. In DNA form, the CDR3 reads TGTGCTAGTGGGGCCGAAAAGCTAGGTGAGCAGTTCTTC. It codes for CASGAEKLGEQFF. J is TRBJ2-1 and V is TRBV12-5; D uncertain. The CDR3 runs 13 residues. V shed 6 bases and J shed 9 bases, with 15 bases lying between them. Germline V gives CDR1 LGHNT, CDR2 FRNRAP.

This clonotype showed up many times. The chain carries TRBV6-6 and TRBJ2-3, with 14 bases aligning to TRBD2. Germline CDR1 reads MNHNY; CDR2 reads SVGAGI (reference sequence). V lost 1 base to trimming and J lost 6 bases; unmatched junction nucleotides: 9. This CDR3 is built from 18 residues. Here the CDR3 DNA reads TGTGCCAGCAGTTACTACAAACGACTAGCGGGAGGGGTTGATACGCAGTATTTT. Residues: CASSYYKRLAGGVDTQYF.

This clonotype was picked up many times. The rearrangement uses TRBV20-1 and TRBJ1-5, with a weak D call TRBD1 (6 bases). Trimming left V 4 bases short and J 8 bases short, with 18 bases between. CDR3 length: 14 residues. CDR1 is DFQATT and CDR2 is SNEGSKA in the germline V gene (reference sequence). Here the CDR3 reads CSAISYRALEPQHF. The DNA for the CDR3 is TGCAGTGCTATTTCTTACAGGGCCTTAGAGCCCCAGCATTTT.

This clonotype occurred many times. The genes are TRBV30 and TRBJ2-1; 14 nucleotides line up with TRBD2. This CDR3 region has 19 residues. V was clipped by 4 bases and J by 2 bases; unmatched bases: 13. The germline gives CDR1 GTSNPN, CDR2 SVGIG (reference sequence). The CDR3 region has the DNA TGTGCCTGGATTGGGGGGACTAGCGGGAGACCCATCGCCTACAATGAGCAGTTCTTC. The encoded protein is CAWIGGTSGRPIAYNEQFF.

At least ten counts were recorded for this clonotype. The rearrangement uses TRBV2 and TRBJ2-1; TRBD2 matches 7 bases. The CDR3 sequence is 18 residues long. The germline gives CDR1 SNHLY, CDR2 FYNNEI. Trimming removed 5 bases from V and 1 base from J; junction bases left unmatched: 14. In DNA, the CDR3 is TGTGCCAGCAGTTTTAGCGGGCTTGCGCCCGGATCCTACAATGAGCAGTTCTTC. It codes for CASSFSGLAPGSYNEQFF.

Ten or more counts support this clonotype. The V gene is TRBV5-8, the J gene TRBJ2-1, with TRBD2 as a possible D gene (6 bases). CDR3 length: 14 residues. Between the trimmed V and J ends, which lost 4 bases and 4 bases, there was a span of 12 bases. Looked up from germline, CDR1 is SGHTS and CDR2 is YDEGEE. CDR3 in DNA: TGTGCCAGCAGCAAGGGACTTTCGTACAATGAGCAGTTCTTC. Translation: CASSKGLSYNEQFF.

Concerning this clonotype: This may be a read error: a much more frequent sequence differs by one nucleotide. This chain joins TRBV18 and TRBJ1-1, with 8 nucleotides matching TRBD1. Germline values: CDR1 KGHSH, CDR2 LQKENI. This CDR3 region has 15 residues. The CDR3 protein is CVSSPQRQGATEAFF. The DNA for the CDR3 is TGTGTCAGCTCACCACAACGCCAGGGGGCCACTGAAGCTTTCTTT.

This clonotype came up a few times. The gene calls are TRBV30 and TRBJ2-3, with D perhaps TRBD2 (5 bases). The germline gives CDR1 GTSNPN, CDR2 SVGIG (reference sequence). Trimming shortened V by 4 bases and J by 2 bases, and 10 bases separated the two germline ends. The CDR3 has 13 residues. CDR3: CAWTPGSTDTQYF. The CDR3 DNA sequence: TGTGCCTGGACTCCGGGATCCACAGATACGCAGTATTTT.

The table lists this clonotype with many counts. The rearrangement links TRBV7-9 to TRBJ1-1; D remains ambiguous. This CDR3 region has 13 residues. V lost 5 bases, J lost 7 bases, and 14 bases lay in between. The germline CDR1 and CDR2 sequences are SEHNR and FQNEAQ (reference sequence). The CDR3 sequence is CASSPNGILEAFF. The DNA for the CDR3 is TGTGCCAGCAGCCCGAACGGGATTCTTGAAGCTTTCTTT.

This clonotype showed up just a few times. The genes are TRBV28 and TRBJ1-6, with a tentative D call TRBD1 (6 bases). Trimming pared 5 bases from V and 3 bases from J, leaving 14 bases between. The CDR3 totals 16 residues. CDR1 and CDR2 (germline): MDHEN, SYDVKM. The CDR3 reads CASSPRTANYNSPLHF. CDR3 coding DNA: TGTGCCAGCAGTCCGAGGACAGCGAACTATAATTCACCCCTCCACTTT. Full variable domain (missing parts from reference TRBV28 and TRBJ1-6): DVKVTQSSRYLVKRTGEKVFLECVQDMDHENMFWYRQDPGLGLRLIYFSYDVKMKEKGDIPEGYSVSREKKERFSLILESASTNQTSMYLCASSPRTANYNSPLHFGNGTRLTVT.

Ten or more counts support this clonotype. The CDR3 DNA sequence: TGTGCCAGCAGCTTGGACCCGGCTAGCGGGGTGGAGACCCAGTACTTC. Translating gives CASSLDPASGVETQYF. The genes are TRBV7-2 and TRBJ2-5; 9 bases line up with TRBD2. Germline V gives CDR1 SGHTA, CDR2 FQGNSA. V shed 3 bases and J 5 bases; nucleotides not matched to a gene: 10. This CDR3 contains 16 residues.

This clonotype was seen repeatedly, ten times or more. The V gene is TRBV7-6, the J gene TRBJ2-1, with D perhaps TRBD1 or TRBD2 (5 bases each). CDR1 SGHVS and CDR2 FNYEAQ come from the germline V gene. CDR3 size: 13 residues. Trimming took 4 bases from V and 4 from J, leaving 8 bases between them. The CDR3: CASSSGRYNEQFF. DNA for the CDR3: TGTGCCAGCAGCTCGGGACGGTACAATGAGCAGTTCTTC.

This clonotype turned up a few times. The chain's CDR3 is CASSLWGESSYEQYF. The CDR3 DNA reads TGTGCCAGCAGTTTATGGGGGGAATCTAGCTACGAGCAGTACTTC. The rearrangement uses TRBV28 and TRBJ2-7; D possibly matches TRBD1 or TRBD2 (5 bases each). The germline V and J ends were trimmed by 0 bases and 3 bases, with 12 bases remaining between them. The CDR3 sequence is 15 residues long. Germline V lookup: CDR1 MDHEN, CDR2 SYDVKM.

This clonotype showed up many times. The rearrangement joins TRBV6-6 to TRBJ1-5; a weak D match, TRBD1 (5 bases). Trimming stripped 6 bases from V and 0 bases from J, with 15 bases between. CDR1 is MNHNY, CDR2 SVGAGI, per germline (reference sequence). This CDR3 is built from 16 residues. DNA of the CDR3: TGTGCCAGCAGGGGACTAGAGTCCTATAGCAATCAGCCCCAGCATTTT. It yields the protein CASRGLESYSNQPQHF.

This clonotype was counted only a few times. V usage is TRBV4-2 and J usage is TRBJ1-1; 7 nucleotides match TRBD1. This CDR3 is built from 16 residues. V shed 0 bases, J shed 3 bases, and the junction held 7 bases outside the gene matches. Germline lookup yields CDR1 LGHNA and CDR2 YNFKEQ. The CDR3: CASSQDGTGEDTEAFF. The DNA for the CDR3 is TGTGCCAGCAGCCAAGATGGTACAGGGGAGGACACTGAAGCTTTCTTT.

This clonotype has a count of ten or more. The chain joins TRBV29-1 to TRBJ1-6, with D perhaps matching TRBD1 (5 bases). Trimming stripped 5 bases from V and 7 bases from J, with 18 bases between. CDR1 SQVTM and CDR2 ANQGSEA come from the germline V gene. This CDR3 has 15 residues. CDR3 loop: CSVCDGANGNSPLHF. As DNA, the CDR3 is TGCAGCGTTTGTGACGGGGCGAACGGGAATTCACCCCTCCACTTT.

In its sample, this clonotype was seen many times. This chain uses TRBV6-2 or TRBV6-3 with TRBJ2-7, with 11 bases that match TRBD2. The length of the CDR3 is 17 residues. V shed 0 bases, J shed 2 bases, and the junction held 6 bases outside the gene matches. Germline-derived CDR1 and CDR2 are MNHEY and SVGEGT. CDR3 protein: CASSYSMGTSGTYEQYF. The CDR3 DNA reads TGTGCCAGCAGTTACTCGATGGGGACTAGCGGTACCTACGAGCAGTACTTC.

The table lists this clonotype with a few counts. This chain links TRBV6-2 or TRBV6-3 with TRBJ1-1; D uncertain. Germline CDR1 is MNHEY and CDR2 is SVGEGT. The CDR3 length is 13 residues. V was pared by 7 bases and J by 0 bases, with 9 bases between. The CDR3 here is CASTWTVNTEAFF. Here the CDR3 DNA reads TGTGCCAGCACTTGGACGGTGAACACTGAAGCTTTCTTT.

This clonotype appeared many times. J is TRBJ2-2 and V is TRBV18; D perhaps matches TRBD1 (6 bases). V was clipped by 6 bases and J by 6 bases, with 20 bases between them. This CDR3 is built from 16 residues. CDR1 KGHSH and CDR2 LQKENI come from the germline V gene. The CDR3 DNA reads TGTGCCAGCTCCCTCGACAGGAGTGATCCCCCCGGGGAGCTGTTTTTT. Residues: CASSLDRSDPPGELFF.

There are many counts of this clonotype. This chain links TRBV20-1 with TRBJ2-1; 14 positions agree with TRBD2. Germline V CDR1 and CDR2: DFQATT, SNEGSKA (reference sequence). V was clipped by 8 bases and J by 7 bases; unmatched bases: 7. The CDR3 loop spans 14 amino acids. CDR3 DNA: TGCAGTTATCGGACTAGCGGGAGGTTTAATGAGCAGTTCTTC. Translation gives CSYRTSGRFNEQFF.

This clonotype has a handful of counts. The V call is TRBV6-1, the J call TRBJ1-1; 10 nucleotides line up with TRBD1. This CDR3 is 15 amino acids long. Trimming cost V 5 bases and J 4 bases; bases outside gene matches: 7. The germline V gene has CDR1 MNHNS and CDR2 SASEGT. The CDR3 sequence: CASSRDRGWITEAFF. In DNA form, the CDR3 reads TGTGCCAGCAGTCGGGACAGGGGCTGGATCACTGAAGCTTTCTTT.